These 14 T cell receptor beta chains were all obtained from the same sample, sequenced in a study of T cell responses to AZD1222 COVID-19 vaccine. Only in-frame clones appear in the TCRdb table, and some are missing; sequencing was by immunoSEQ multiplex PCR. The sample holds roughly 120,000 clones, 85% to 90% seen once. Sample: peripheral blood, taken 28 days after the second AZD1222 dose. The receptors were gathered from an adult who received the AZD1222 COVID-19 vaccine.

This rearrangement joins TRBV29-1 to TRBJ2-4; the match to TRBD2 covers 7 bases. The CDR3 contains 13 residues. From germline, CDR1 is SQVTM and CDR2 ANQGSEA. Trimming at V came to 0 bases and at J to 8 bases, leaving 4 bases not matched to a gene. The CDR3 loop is CSVEDPGGDIQYF. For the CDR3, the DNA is TGCAGCGTTGAAGATCCTGGGGGGGACATTCAGTACTTC.

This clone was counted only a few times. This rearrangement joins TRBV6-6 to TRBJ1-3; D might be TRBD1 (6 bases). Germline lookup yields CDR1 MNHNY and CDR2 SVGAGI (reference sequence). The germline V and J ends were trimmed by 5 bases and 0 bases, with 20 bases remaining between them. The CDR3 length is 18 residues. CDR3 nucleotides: TGTGCCAGCAGTCGCGTGTCCCCGACAGGATCCTCTGGAAACACCATATATTTT. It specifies CASSRVSPTGSSGNTIYF.

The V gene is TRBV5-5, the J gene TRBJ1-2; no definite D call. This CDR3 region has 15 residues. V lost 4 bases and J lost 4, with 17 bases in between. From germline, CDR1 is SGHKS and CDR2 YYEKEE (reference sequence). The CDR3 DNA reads TGTGCCAGCAGCCAAACAGTACTGGTCGTCTATGGCTACACCTTC. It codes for CASSQTVLVVYGYTF. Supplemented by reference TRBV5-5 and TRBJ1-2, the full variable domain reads DAGVTQSPTHLIKTRGQQVTLRCSPISGHKSVSWYQQVLGQGPQFIFQYYEKEERGRGNFPDRFSARQFPNYSSELNVNALLLGDSALYLCASSQTVLVVYGYTFGSGTRLTVV.

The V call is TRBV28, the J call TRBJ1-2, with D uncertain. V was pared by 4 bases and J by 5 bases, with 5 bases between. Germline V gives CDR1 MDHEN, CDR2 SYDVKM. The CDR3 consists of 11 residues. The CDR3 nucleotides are TGTGCCAGCAGTTCAGTATATGGCTACACCTTC. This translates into CASSSVYGYTF.

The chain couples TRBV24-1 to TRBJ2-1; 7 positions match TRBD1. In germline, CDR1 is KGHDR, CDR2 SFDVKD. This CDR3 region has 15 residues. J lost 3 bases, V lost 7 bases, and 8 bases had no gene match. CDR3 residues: CATRQGEGVYNEQFF. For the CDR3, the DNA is TGTGCCACCAGGCAGGGGGAAGGTGTCTACAATGAGCAGTTCTTC.

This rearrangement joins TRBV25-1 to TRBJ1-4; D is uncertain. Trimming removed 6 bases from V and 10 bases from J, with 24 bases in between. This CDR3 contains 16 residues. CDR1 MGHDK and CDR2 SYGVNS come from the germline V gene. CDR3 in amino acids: CASSPTQDGSRRKLFF. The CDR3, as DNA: TGTGCCAGCAGCCCCACCCAGGACGGGAGCAGGCGAAAACTGTTTTTT. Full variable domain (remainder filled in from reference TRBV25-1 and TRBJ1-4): EADIYQTPRYLVIGTGKKITLECSQTMGHDKMYWYQQDPGMELHLIHYSYGVNSTEKGDLSSESTVSRIRTEHFPLTLESARPSHTSQYLCASSPTQDGSRRKLFFGSGTQLSVL.

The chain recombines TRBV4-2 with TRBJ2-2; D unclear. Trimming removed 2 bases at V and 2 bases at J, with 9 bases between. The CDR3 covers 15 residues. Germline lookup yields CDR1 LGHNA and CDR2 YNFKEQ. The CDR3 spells CASSQQVRNTGELFF. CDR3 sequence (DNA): TGTGCCAGCAGCCAACAGGTTAGAAACACCGGGGAGCTGTTTTTT.

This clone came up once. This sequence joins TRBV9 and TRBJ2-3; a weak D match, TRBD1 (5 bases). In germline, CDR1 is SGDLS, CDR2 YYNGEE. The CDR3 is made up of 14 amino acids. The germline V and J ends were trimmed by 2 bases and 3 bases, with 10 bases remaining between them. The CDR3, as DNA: TGTGCCAGCAGCGTGCTAGGGGCGACAGATACGCAGTATTTT. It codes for CASSVLGATDTQYF. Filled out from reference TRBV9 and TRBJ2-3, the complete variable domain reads DSGVTQTPKHLITATGQRVTLRCSPRSGDLSVYWYQQSLDQGLQFLIQYYNGEERAKGNILERFSAQQFPDLHSELNLSSLELGDSALYFCASSVLGATDTQYFGPGTRLTVL.

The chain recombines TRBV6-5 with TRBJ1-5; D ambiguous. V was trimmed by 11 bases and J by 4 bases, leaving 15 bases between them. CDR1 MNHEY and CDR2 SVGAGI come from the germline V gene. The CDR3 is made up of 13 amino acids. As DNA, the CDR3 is TGTGCCGCCCGAGGGTCCGCAAATCAGCCCCAGCATTTT. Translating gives CAARGSANQPQHF.

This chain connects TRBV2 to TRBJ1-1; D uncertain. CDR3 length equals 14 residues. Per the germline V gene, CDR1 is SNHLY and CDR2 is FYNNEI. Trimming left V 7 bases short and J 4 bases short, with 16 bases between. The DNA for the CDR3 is TGTGCCAGCACCACCATCGTGGGAGGCACTGAAGCTTTCTTT. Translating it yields CASTTIVGGTEAFF.

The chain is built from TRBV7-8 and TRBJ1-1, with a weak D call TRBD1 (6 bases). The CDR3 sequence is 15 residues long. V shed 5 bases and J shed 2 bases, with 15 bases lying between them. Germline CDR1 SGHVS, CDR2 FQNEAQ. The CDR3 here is CASSPLGGTNTEAFF. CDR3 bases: TGTGCCAGCAGCCCCTTGGGGGGCACTAACACTGAAGCTTTCTTT. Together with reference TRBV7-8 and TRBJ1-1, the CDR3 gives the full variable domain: GAGVSQSPRYKVAKRGQDVALRCDPISGHVSLFWYQQALGQGPEFLTYFQNEAQLDKSGLPSDRFFAERPEGSVSTLKIQRTQQEDSAVYLCASSPLGGTNTEAFFGQGTRLTVV.

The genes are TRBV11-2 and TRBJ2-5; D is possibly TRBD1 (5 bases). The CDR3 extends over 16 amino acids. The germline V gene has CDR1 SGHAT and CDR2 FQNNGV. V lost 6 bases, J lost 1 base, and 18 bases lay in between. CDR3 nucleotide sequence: TGTGCCAGCAGTTCGTGGGTCAGGGTCTTCCAAGAGACCCAGTACTTC. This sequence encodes CASSSWVRVFQETQYF.

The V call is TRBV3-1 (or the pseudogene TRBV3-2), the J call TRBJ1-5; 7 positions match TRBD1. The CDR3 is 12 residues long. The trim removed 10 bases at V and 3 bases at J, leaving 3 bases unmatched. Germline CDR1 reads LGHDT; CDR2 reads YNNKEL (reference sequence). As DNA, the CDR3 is TGTGCCACCGGGACAGACAATCAGCCCCAGCATTTT. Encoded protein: CATGTDNQPQHF.

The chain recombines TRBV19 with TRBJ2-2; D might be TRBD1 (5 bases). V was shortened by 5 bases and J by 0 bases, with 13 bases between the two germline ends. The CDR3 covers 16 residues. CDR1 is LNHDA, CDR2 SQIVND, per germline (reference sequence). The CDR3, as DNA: TGTGCCAGTAGTCCTAGGGGCAGGGCGAACACCGGGGAGCTGTTTTTT. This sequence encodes CASSPRGRANTGELFF.